Listed here is a single T cell receptor beta chain. What antigen it recognizes has not been identified. Per-base quality was not reported, and no clone a single base away is much larger than it. This entry comes from a study of T-cell memory formation after mild COVID-19 listed by TCRdb under 2021. Concerning the study at large: TCR sequence clusters from the two donors were found to be largely donor specific. In two donors, T-cell clones that expanded and contracted after mild COVID-19 were followed by sequencing TCRalpha and TCRbeta repertoires longitudinally. Two young, previously healthy adult volunteers, one female and one male, were included in the cohort.

Ficoll-Paque density gradient centrifugation was the method used to isolate PBMCs. The germline V gene encodes CDR1 SGDLS and CDR2 YYNGEE. Taken from cysteine to phenylalanine, the CDR3 has 15 residues. The retained sequence is limited to the CDR3, 45 bases, with the frame set at the first base. Trimmed from V: 4 bases; trimmed from J: 3 bases; junction bases lacking a gene match: 6. Instrument on record: Illumina NovaSeq 6000. TCRalpha and TCRbeta cDNA libraries were constructed by 5'RACE with constant-segment primers, with sample barcodes and unique molecular identifiers being introduced. RNA was extracted from every sample with Trizol reagent. The libraries were amplified in two PCR steps, and the second step added a second sample barcode and Illumina TruSeq adapters. Sequencing of libraries was performed on an Illumina NovaSeq with 2 x 150 bp paired-end reads. The study's own analysis went as follows. The reads were demultiplexed and collapsed into UMI-guided consensus sequences using migec v1.2.7. With mixcr v2.1.11, UMI consensuses were aligned to TRA and TRB V and J templates and assembled into clonotypes. Clonotypes were classified as expanded or contracted when called significant by both edgeR and NoisET, with noise models trained on biological replicates. edgeR calls used a false discovery rate-adjusted p below 0.01 and a log2 fold-change threshold of 1. PCA with hierarchical clustering of max-normalized trajectories of the 1000 most abundant clonotypes was used as exploratory dynamics analysis. The CD4 or CD8 phenotype of responding clones was assigned using the separately sequenced CD4+ and CD8+ repertoires. Starting from the raw public reads, TCRdb applied fastp trimming at Q25, assembled clones with MiXCR and retained in-frame beta chains. Rows matching on CDR3 protein sequence are summarized as one entry with the most common DNA and genes. In this record, the V and J calls reflect TCRdb's handling and not the investigators' own analysis. Present in this sample are around 500,000 distinct CDR3 sequences, about 20% of which were seen just once. The ten largest clones capture 12% of the sample.

The investigation overall reported the following: The study included only two mild cases, and larger cohorts that include severe cases with pre-infection samples were judged to be necessary. Contracting CD4+ clones appeared mostly in the CM and EM memory subsets, whereas CD8+ clones were enriched in EMRA. From day 15 to 85, contracting clones showed balanced CD4/CD8 phenotypes, whereas a second wave of clones that expanded from day 15 to 37 leaned towards CD4+. SARS-CoV-2 specificity was not confirmed for the second-wave clones peaking on day 37. Some responding clones were found in pre-infection memory, which suggests that pre-existing cross-reactive memory T cells took part in the SARS-CoV-2 response.

The sequence came from an adult woman who had mild COVID-19 (a few samples of this study predate the infection). The sample titles of this study are shuffled in the database, so cell type and time point are left out; the donor was told from shared clones. Sequences were obtained from PBMCs or a T cell subset sorted from them (not recorded which). The chain links TRBV9 with TRBJ2-1; 8 central bases correspond to TRBD2. For the CDR3, the sequence is CASSPRGGNYNEQFF. The DNA sequence is given as TGTGCCAGCAGCCCGCGCGGGGGGAACTACAATGAGCAGTTCTTC.